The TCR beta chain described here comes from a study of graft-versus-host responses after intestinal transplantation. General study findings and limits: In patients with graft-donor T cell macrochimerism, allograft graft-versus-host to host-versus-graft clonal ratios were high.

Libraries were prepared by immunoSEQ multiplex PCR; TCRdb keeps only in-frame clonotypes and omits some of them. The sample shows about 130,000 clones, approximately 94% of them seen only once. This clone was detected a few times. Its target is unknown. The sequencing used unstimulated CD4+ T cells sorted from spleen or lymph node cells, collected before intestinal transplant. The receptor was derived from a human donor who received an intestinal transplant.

The CDR3 DNA is TGTGCCAGCAGCGCGACGATTAGCTCTGGAAACACCATATATTTT. Translated: CASSATISSGNTIYF. The rearrangement joins TRBV6-1 to TRBJ1-3; D call uncertain. Germline CDR1 reads MNHNS; CDR2 reads SASEGT. V was clipped by 6 bases and J by 0 bases, with 12 bases between them. The CDR3 is 15 residues long.